This T cell receptor (beta chain) appears in the sequencing data of a study of T cell repertoires in cytomegalovirus infection. Study-wide results and caveats: What dominated the ex vivo response were HLA-C-restricted CMV-specific TCR beta clonotypes.

From germline, CDR1 is SNHLY and CDR2 FYNNEI. The CDR3 is 13 residues long. V lost 6 bases and J 8 bases, leaving 16 bases between the germline ends. Notes on this clonotype: Its matching antigen is unknown.

TCRdb processed the reads anew with MiXCR; each CDR3 protein has one entry. The sample carries 200,000 to 300,000 distinct CDR3 sequences, around 6.2% recorded once. The receptor's source is a human donor in good health (CMV status not recorded). Some clones in this sample may be carry-over from other donors' samples. V is TRBV2 and J is TRBJ1-1; possibly TRBD1 for D (5 bases). Sequenced material: PBMCs. As DNA, the CDR3 is TGTGCCAGCAGCGATTCGAGGGGACTCGAAGCTTTCTTT. Its protein product is CASSDSRGLEAFF.